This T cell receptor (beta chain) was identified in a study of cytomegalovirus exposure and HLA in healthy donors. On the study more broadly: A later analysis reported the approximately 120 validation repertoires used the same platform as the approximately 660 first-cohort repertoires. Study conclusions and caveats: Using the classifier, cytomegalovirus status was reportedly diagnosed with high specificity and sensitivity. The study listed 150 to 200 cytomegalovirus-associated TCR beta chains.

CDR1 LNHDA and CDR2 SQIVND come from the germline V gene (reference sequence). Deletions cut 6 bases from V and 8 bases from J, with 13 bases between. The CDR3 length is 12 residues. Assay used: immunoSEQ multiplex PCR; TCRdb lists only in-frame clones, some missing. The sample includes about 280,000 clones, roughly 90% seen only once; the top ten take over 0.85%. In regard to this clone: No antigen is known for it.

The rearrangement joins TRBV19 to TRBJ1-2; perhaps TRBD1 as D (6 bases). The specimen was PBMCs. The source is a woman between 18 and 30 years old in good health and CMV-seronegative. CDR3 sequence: CASRQGSWGYTF. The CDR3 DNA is TGTGCCAGTAGACAGGGCAGCTGGGGCTACACCTTC.